The rows below give T cell receptor beta chains drawn from one sample of a study of neurological immune-mediated disorders. TCRdb fed the 5' RACE reads into MiXCR, producing one record per CDR3 protein. The sample records approximately 100,000 distinct CDR3 sequences, around 3.4% being singletons. The sample was PBMCs. All receptors derive from a woman aged 45-65 years with multiple sclerosis. The CDR3 runs from the conserved cysteine through the conserved F or W. The D gene is left open where the match is weak. Clone size is stated in some rows and not others, as once, few, many or a class when expanded.

D gene	CDR3 length	clone size	V gene	J gene	CDR3 protein	CDR3 DNA
TRBD1	15	many	TRBV2	TRBJ2-7	CASTRRDRGLDEQYF	TGTGCCAGCACCCGCCGGGACAGGGGGCTGGACGAGCAGTACTTC
TRBD2	13	many	TRBV29-1	TRBJ2-3	CSVDPRGADTQYF	TGCAGCGTTGACCCTCGGGGGGCAGATACGCAGTATTTT
.	13	many	TRBV29-1	TRBJ1-5	CSVARDDNQPQHF	TGCAGCGTTGCCCGAGACGATAATCAGCCCCAGCATTTT
.	13	many	TRBV6-6	TRBJ2-2	CASSYLRTGELFF	TGTGCCAGCAGTTACTTACGGACCGGGGAGCTGTTTTTT
.	13	many	TRBV20-1	TRBJ2-5	CSATYQGGETQYF	TGCAGTGCTACTTACCAGGGTGGAGAGACCCAGTACTTC
.	12	.	TRBV10-3	TRBJ1-1	CAITAGFTEAFF	TGTGCCATCACGGCAGGGTTCACTGAAGCTTTCTTT
TRBD2	15	many	TRBV20-1	TRBJ2-3	CSAPRAGGSTDTQYF	TGCAGTGCTCCGAGGGCGGGGGGCAGCACAGATACGCAGTATTTT
.	15	many	TRBV5-1	TRBJ2-5	CASSLEAQVQETQYF	TGCGCCAGCAGCTTGGAGGCTCAGGTCCAAGAGACCCAGTACTTC
.	16	many	TRBV11-2	TRBJ2-2	CASSSLGGSGTGELFF	TGTGCCAGCAGCTCCCTCGGGGGATCAGGCACCGGGGAGCTGTTTTTT
TRBD1	14	many	TRBV20-1	TRBJ1-2	CSASPGTGTYGYTF	TGCAGTGCTAGCCCCGGGACAGGGACCTATGGCTACACCTTC
.	15	many	TRBV18	TRBJ1-4	CASSPQGVTNEKLFF	TGTGCCAGCTCACCACAAGGGGTTACTAATGAAAAACTGTTTTTT
.	13	many	TRBV6-6	TRBJ1-1	CASRDSTNTEAFF	TGTGCCAGTAGGGACTCTACGAACACTGAAGCTTTCTTT
.	14	many	TRBV7-7	TRBJ2-3	CASSRTSSTDTQYF	TGTGCTAGCAGCCGTACCTCTTCCACAGATACGCAGTATTTT
TRBD1	15	many	TRBV10-3	TRBJ2-5	CAISPGQMGRETQYF	TGTGCCATCAGCCCGGGACAGATGGGGCGAGAGACCCAGTACTTC
.	17	many	TRBV28	TRBJ2-7	CASSTHFGLGTGLLRWF	.
.	10	many	TRBV7-9	TRBJ1-2	CAIDDRFYTF	TGTGCCATCGACGACAGATTCTACACCTTC
.	13	many	TRBV29-1	TRBJ2-1	CSVPGPVYNEQFF	TGCAGCGTTCCGGGCCCAGTATACAATGAGCAGTTCTTC
.	14	many	TRBV25-1	TRBJ2-2	CASVGQPNTGELFF	TGTGCCAGCGTAGGACAGCCGAACACCGGGGAGCTGTTTTTT
.	14	many	TRBV20-1	TRBJ2-1	CSAIPGGNYNEQFF	TGCAGTGCTATTCCTGGGGGAAATTACAATGAGCAGTTCTTC
.	14	many	TRBV12-3/TRBV12-4	TRBJ2-7	CASSLGHGVGEQYF	TGTGCCAGCAGTTTAGGGCATGGGGTCGGGGAGCAGTACTTC
.	12	many	TRBV20-1	TRBJ1-2	CSADKTGYGYTF	TGCAGTGCCGATAAGACAGGCTATGGCTACACCTTC
TRBD1	15	.	TRBV5-1	TRBJ2-3	CASSSLTGATDTQYF	TGCGCCAGCAGCTCGTTGACAGGGGCCACAGATACGCAGTATTTT
TRBD1	18	many	TRBV24-1	TRBJ2-7	CATSDLNRGNRMSYEQYF	TGTGCCACCAGTGATTTAAACAGGGGGAACCGTATGTCCTACGAGCAGTACTTC
.	13	many	TRBV6-5	TRBJ2-3	CASRGSSTDTQYF	TGTGCCAGCAGGGGCAGTAGCACAGATACGCAGTATTTT
TRBD1	15	many	TRBV7-8	TRBJ2-1	CASSLTGGSYNEQFF	TGTGCCAGCAGCTTAACAGGGGGTTCCTACAATGAGCAGTTCTTC
.	14	many	TRBV20-1	TRBJ1-3	CSASTASSGNTIYF	TGCAGTGCTTCGACAGCAAGCTCTGGAAACACCATATATTTT
TRBD2	15	many	TRBV3-1	TRBJ2-7	CASSQDTGLGYEQYF	TGTGCCAGCAGCCAAGATACGGGACTAGGCTACGAGCAGTACTTC
TRBD2	16	many	TRBV29-1	TRBJ2-3	CSVYQGLAGGTDTQYF	TGCAGCGTCTACCAAGGGCTAGCGGGGGGCACAGATACGCAGTATTTT
TRBD1	14	many	TRBV10-2	TRBJ2-7	CASSEGTGGYEQYF	TGCGCCAGCAGTGAGGGGACAGGGGGCTACGAGCAGTACTTC
.	18	many	TRBV29-1	TRBJ2-3	CSVAQGLGGLALTDTQYF	TGCAGCGTTGCTCAGGGCCTCGGAGGGCTAGCTCTCACAGATACGCAGTATTTT
TRBD2	15	many	TRBV20-1	TRBJ2-7	CSARDKGIAGGRQYF	TGCAGTGCTAGAGATAAGGGGATAGCGGGGGGGCGGCAGTACTTC
.	15	.	TRBV5-1	TRBJ2-2	CASRQGMLNTGALFF	TGCGCCAGCAGGCAGGGAATGTTGAACACCGGGGCGCTGTTTTTT
.	16	many	TRBV5-1	TRBJ2-3	CASSTGAPPWADTQYF	TGCGCCAGCAGCACAGGCGCGCCGCCCTGGGCAGATACGCAGTATTTT
.	15	.	TRBV7-7	TRBJ2-2	CASSPQGRRTGELFF	TGTGCTAGCAGCCCACAGGGCCGTCGGACCGGGGAGCTGTTTTTT
.	15	many	TRBV7-2	TRBJ2-5	CASSLIGNTGETQYF	TGTGCCAGCAGCTTAATTGGGAATACCGGAGAGACCCAGTACTTC
.	14	many	TRBV5-1	TRBJ1-1	CASSPTNGGTEAFF	TGCGCCAGCAGCCCCACCAACGGGGGCACTGAAGCTTTCTTT
.	19	many	TRBV12-3/TRBV12-4	TRBJ2-4	CASNNIFNSGPIAKNIQYF	TGTGCCAGCAATAATATTTTTAATTCGGGTCCTATAGCCAAAAACATTCAGTACTTC
.	13	many	TRBV6-5	TRBJ1-5	CASGVLSNQPQHF	TGTGCCAGCGGGGTATTGAGCAATCAGCCCCAGCATTTT
.	13	many	TRBV6-6	TRBJ1-1	CASFSQGDTEAFF	TGTGCCAGCTTTTCCCAGGGTGATACTGAAGCTTTCTTT
TRBD1	18	many	TRBV20-1	TRBJ2-1	CSAINIMRGPSTYNEQFF	TGCAGTGCTATAAACATTATGAGGGGGCCCTCTACCTACAATGAGCAGTTCTTC
.	15	many	TRBV7-3	TRBJ1-1	CASRDSGHRNTEAFF	TGTGCCAGCAGGGATTCCGGGCACCGGAACACTGAAGCTTTCTTT
TRBD2	14	.	TRBV2	TRBJ2-1	CASRSSGGDNEQFF	TGTGCCAGCAGGAGTAGCGGGGGTGACAATGAGCAGTTCTTC
TRBD1	15	few	TRBV6-5	TRBJ1-5	CASSAQGAGNQPQHF	TGTGCCAGCAGTGCACAGGGGGCGGGCAATCAGCCCCAGCATTTT
.	12	many	TRBV5-1	TRBJ2-7	CASSEQSYEQYF	TGCGCCAGCAGCGAACAGAGCTACGAGCAGTACTTC
.	13	many	TRBV7-2	TRBJ1-5	CASSGGGNQPQHF	TGTGCCAGCAGCGGGGGTGGAAATCAGCCCCAGCATTTT
TRBD1	16	.	TRBV5-5	TRBJ1-5	CASSLFQGGGNKTQNF	TGTGCCAGCAGCTTATTTCAGGGGGGTGGCAATAAGACCCAGAATTTT
.	12	few	TRBV20-1	TRBJ1-5	CSARDTSQPQHF	TGCAGTGCTAGAGATACGAGTCAGCCCCAGCATTTT
.	13	few	TRBV19	TRBJ2-7	CASRPTASYEQYF	TGTGCCAGTCGACCTACAGCCTCCTACGAGCAGTACTTC
.	13	many	TRBV29-1	TRBJ2-7	CSDRQDRPYEQYF	TGCAGCGACAGACAGGACCGTCCCTACGAGCAGTACTTC
.	12	many	TRBV29-1	TRBJ2-7	CSVAPNSYEQYF	TGCAGCGTTGCCCCGAATTCCTACGAGCAGTACTTC
.	13	many	TRBV19	TRBJ2-7	CASSIGRAYEQYF	TGTGCCAGTAGTATTGGCAGAGCCTACGAGCAGTACTTC
.	16	many	TRBV7-2	TRBJ1-3	CASSLGPGDTGNTIYF	TGTGCCAGCAGCTTAGGGCCAGGGGACACCGGAAACACCATATATTTT
.	14	many	TRBV7-2	TRBJ2-7	CASSYPGGFYEQYF	TGTGCCAGCAGCTACCCCGGAGGGTTCTACGAGCAGTACTTC
.	15	few	TRBV10-3	TRBJ1-5	CAISAGDTGNKTQNF	TGTGCCATCAGTGCTGGGGATACGGGCAATAAGACCCAGAATTTT